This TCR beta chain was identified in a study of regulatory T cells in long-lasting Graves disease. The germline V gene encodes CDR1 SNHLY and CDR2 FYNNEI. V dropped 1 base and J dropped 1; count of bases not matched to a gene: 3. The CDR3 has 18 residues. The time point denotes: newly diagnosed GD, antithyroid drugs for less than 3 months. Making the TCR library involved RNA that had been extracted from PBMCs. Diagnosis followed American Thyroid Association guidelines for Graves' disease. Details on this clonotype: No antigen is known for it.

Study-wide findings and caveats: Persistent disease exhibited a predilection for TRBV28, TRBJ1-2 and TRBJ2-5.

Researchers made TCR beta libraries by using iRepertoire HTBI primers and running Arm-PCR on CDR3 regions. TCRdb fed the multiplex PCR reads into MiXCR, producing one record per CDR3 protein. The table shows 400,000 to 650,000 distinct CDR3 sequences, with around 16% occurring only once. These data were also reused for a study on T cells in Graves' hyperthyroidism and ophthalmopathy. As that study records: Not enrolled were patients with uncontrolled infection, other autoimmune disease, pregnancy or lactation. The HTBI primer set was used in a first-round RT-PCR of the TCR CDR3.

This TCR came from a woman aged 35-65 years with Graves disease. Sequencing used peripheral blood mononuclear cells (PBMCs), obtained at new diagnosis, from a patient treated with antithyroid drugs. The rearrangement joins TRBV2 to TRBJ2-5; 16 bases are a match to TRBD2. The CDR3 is CASSEGGLAGGVQETQYF. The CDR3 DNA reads TGTGCCAGCAGTGAAGGGGGACTAGCGGGAGGGGTCCAAGAGACCCAGTACTTC.